The 7 T cell receptor beta chains listed next were all sequenced from one sample in a study of T-cell memory formation after mild COVID-19. TCRdb passed the 5' RACE reads through MiXCR, listing each CDR3 protein once. The sample has 400,000 to 500,000 distinct CDR3 sequences, about 19% seen once; the top ten hold 7.5% to 9.5%. Source material: PBMCs or a T cell subset sorted from them (not recorded which). Receptors originate from an adult woman who had mild COVID-19 (a few samples of this study predate the infection). Cell type and time point are not known.

The rearrangement joins TRBV30 to TRBJ2-3; TRBD2 matches 7 bases. J was trimmed by 3 bases and V by 0 bases; bases with no gene match: 3. The CDR3 has 14 residues. In germline, CDR1 is GTSNPN, CDR2 SVGIG (reference sequence). Here the CDR3 reads CAWSVGGSTDTQYF. In DNA, the CDR3 is TGTGCCTGGAGTGTCGGCGGGAGTACAGATACGCAGTATTTT.

This clonotype has a handful of counts. The chain carries TRBV6-2 or TRBV6-3 and TRBJ2-3; no definite D call. This CDR3 spans 14 amino acids. The germline V gene has CDR1 MNHEY and CDR2 SVGEGT. The ends were cut back, 10 bases at V and 0 bases at J, with 14 bases in the middle. This CDR3 reads CATSPIGSTDTQYF. The CDR3 nucleotides are TGTGCCACTTCCCCCATTGGTAGCACAGATACGCAGTATTTT.

The chain recombines TRBV5-1 with TRBJ2-1, with 8 bases matching TRBD1. The CDR3 is 18 amino acids. Trimming removed 4 bases from V and 2 bases from J; junction bases left unmatched: 14. In germline, CDR1 is SGHRS, CDR2 YFSETQ. This CDR3 is CASSAVVVSTGAYNEQFF. The CDR3, as DNA: TGCGCCAGCAGCGCCGTCGTTGTGTCGACAGGGGCCTACAATGAGCAGTTCTTC.

This clonotype was seen a few times. The chain uses TRBV6-5 and TRBJ1-1, with D tentatively TRBD1 (6 bases). The CDR3 has 14 residues. From germline, CDR1 is MNHEY and CDR2 SVGAGI. Trimming left V 7 bases short and J 4 bases short, with 16 bases between. This CDR3 is CASIPNGGGTEAFF. In nucleotides, the CDR3 is TGTGCCAGCATTCCTAATGGAGGGGGCACTGAAGCTTTCTTT.

Only a few counts were recorded for this clonotype. The V gene is TRBV7-2, the J gene TRBJ1-2; no reliable D call. The germline CDR1 and CDR2 sequences are SGHTA and FQGNSA. CDR3 length: 14 amino acids. The ends were cut back, 3 bases at V and 8 bases at J, with 16 bases in the middle. The chain's CDR3 is CASSLGDARGGYTF. CDR3 bases: TGTGCCAGCAGCTTGGGTGACGCCCGCGGGGGCTACACCTTC.

The V call is TRBV6-5, the J call TRBJ2-1; TRBD2 aligns across 12 bases. Germline loops: CDR1 MNHEY, CDR2 SVGAGI. This CDR3 has 16 amino acids. The ends lost 5 bases at V and 6 bases at J; junction bases unmatched: 8. The CDR3 protein is CASSATGTSGFNEQFF. The CDR3 coding sequence is TGTGCCAGCAGTGCGACCGGGACTAGCGGGTTCAATGAGCAGTTCTTC.

This clonotype has only a few counts. The chain is built from TRBV29-1 and TRBJ2-4, with D possibly being TRBD2 (6 bases). The CDR3 contains 13 residues. Looked up from germline, CDR1 is SQVTM and CDR2 is ANQGSEA. V was trimmed by 4 bases and J by 6 bases, leaving 13 bases between them. CDR3 DNA sequence: TGCAGCGTTGCTGCGGGATATGGAAACATTCAGTACTTC. This codes for CSVAAGYGNIQYF.